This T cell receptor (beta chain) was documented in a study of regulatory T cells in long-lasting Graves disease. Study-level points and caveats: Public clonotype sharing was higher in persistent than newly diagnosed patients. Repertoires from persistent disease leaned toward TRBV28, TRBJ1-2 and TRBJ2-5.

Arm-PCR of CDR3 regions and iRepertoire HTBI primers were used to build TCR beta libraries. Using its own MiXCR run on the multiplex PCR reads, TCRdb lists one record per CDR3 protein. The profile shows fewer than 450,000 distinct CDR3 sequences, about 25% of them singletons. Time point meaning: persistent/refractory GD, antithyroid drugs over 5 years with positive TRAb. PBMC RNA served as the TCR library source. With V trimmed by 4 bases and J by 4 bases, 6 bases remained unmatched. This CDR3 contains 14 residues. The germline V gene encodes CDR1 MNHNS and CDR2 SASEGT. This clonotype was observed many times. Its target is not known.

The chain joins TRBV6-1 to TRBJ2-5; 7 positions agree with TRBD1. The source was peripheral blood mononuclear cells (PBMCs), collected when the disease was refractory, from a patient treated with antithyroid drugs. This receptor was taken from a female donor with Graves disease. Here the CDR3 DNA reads TGTGCCAGCAGTGGGACAGGCAAGGGAGAGACCCAGTACTTC. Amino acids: CASSGTGKGETQYF.